This TCR beta chain was identified in a study of blood T cell repertoires in COVID-19. Overall study context: COVID-19 samples collected from the United States, Italy and Spain covered acute and convalescent phases. The analysed material was cDNA or gDNA that came from T cells, B-cell-depleted T cells, or PBMCs.

The V gene end was trimmed by 1 base and the J gene end by 1 base; junction bases not matched to a gene: 8. The CDR3 covers 18 residues. Per the germline V gene, CDR1 is MGHRA and CDR2 is YSYEKL. In the authors' workflow: Amplified reference gene primers provided the basis for estimating nucleated cell counts. Generated by immunoSEQ multiplex PCR, the TCRdb table keeps only in-frame clones and is missing some. For V, J and clone size, that table is used; D and trimming come from the DNA. Here the sample spans around 15,000 clones, about 85% being singletons. The chain couples TRBV4-1 to TRBJ2-1, with 9 positions matching TRBD2. Sample: peripheral blood. The sequence was obtained from a man in his fifties or sixties with active COVID-19. DNA of the CDR3: TGCGCCAGCAGCCAAGGTCTTTTGGCGGGAGGGTCCTACAATGAGCAGTTCTTC. Encoded protein: CASSQGLLAGGSYNEQFF.